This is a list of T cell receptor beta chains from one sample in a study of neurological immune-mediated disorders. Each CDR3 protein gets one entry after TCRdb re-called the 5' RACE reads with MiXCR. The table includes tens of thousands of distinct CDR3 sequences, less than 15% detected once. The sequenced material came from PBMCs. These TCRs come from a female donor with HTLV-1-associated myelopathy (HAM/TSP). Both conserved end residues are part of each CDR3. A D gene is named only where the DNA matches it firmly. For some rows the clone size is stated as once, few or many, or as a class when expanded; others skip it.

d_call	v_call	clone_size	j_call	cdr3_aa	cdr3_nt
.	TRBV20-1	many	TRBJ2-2	CSAKPPGRGLNTGELFF	TGCAGTGCAAAACCCCCGGGGCGCGGATTGAACACCGGGGAGCTGTTTTTT
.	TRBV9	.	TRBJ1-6	CASSVDPGTSNSPLHF	TGTGCCAGCAGCGTAGACCCCGGTACAAGCAATTCACCCCTCCACTTT
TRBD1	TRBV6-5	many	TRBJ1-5	CASSYSGDSNQPQHF	TGTGCCAGCAGTTACTCGGGGGACAGTAATCAGCCCCAGCATTTT
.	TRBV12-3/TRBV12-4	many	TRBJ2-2	CASTNREQNTGELFF	TGTGCCAGCACAAACAGGGAGCAGAACACCGGGGAGCTGTTTTTT
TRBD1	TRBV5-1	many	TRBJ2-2	CASSSTSGTGLTGELFF	TGCGCCAGCAGCTCAACTTCCGGGACAGGGCTCACCGGGGAGCTGTTTTTT
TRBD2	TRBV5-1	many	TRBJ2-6	CASSLKRDAWPGANVLTF	TGCGCCAGCAGCTTGAAGCGGGACGCCTGGCCTGGGGCCAACGTCCTGACTTTC
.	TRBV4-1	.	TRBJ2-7	CASSQGGRNYF	TGCGCCAGCAGCCAAGGAGGGAGGAATTACTTC
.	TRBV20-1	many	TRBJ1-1	CSASKWGQISNTEAFF	TGCAGTGCTAGCAAATGGGGTCAGATCTCGAACACTGAAGCTTTCTTT
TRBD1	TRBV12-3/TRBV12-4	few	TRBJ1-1	CASRTRDSEAFF	TGTGCCAGCAGGACCCGGGACAGTGAAGCTTTCTTT
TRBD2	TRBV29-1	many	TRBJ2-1	CSAPGTSGGGEQFF	TGCAGCGCCCCCGGGACTAGCGGGGGGGGAGAGCAGTTCTTC
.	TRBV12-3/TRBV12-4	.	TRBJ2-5	CASSFRGREETQYF	TGTGCCAGCAGTTTTAGAGGCAGAGAAGAGACCCAGTACTTC
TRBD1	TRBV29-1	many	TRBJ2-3	CSVERSPTGDTDTQYF	TGCAGCGTTGAACGTTCCCCGACAGGGGACACAGATACGCAGTATTTT
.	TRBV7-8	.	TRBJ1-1	CASSLGDTIEKAFF	TGTGCCAGCAGCTTAGGGGACACCATTGAGAAAGCTTTCTTT
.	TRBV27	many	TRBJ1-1	CASSLSPTTEAFF	TGTGCCAGCAGTTTATCCCCAACCACTGAAGCTTTCTTT
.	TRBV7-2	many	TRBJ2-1	CASSQRNEQFF	TGTGCCAGCAGCCAACGAAATGAGCAGTTCTTC
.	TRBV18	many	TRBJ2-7	CASSPPNGLLGYEQYF	TGTGCCAGCTCACCACCGAATGGACTACTGGGCTACGAGCAGTACTTC
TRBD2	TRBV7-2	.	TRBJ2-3	CASSTGGLAGSDTQYF	TGTGCCAGCAGCACCGGAGGACTAGCGGGGTCAGATACGCAGTATTTT
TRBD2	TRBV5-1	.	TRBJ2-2	CASSASGDTGELFF	TGCGCCAGCAGTGCTAGCGGGGACACCGGGGAGCTGTTTTTT
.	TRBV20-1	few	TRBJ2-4	CSARDPGTKNIQYF	TGCAGTGCTAGAGATCCCGGGACGAAAAACATTCAGTACTTC
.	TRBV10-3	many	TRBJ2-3	CAIRNDTDTQYF	TGTGCCATCAGGAATGACACAGATACGCAGTATTTT
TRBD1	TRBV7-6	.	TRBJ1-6	CASSLESGGKNSPLHF	TGTGCCAGCAGCTTAGAATCAGGGGGCAAAAATTCACCCCTCCACTTT
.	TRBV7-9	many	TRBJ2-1	CASSSGDSFYNEQFF	TGTGCCAGCAGCTCAGGTGACTCCTTCTACAATGAGCAGTTCTTC
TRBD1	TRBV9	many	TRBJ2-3	CASSVAPGQVTDTQYF	TGTGCCAGCAGCGTAGCGCCGGGACAGGTCACAGATACGCAGTATTTT
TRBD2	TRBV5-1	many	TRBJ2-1	CASSLGLAGGEEQFF	TGCGCCAGCAGCTTGGGACTAGCGGGGGGAGAAGAGCAGTTCTTC
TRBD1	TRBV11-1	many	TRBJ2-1	CASSLSLGGRGEQFF	TGTGCCAGCAGCTTATCACTAGGGGGCCGAGGTGAGCAGTTCTTC
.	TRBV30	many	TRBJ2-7	CAWSLDRGYEQYF	TGTGCCTGGAGTCTCGACAGAGGATACGAGCAGTACTTC
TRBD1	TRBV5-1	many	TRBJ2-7	CASSLAGTGGAREQYF	TGCGCCAGCAGCTTGGCAGGGACAGGGGGGGCGAGGGAGCAGTACTTC
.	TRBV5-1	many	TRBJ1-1	CASSLGTGNTEAFF	TGCGCCAGCAGCTTGGGCACGGGAAACACTGAAGCTTTCTTT
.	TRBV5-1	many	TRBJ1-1	CASSPDVMNTEAFF	TGCGCCAGCAGCCCTGACGTAATGAACACTGAAGCTTTCTTT
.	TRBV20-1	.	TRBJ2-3	CSASQGTIAADTQYF	TGCAGTGCTAGTCAGGGTACTATTGCAGCAGATACGCAGTATTTT
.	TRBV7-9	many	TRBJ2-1	CASSLEPRANEQFF	TGTGCCAGCAGTCTTGAACCCAGGGCCAATGAGCAGTTCTTC
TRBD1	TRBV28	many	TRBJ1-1	CASSDPGGGNTEAFF	TGTGCCAGCAGCGACCCAGGGGGCGGAAACACTGAAGCTTTCTTT
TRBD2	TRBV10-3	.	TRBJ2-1	CAIRTSGTDNEQFF	TGTGCCATCAGAACTAGCGGCACGGACAATGAGCAGTTCTTC
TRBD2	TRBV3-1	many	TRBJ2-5	CASSQDIIPRLAGGVQETQYF	TGTGCCAGCAGCCAAGATATAATCCCCCGGCTAGCGGGGGGGGTCCAAGAGACCCAGTACTTC
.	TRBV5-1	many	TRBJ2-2	CASSLGGSDTGELFF	TGCGCCAGCAGCTTGGGAGGGTCGGACACCGGGGAGCTGTTTTTT
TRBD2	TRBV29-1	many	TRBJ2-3	CSSAGGRGASDTQYF	TGCAGCTCCGCAGGAGGGCGGGGGGCCTCAGATACGCAGTATTTT
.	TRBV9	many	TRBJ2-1	CASSKTGQVNEQFF	TGTGCCAGCAGCAAAACAGGGCAGGTCAATGAGCAGTTCTTC
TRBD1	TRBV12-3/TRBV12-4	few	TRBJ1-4	CASSLTGLGEKLFF	TGTGCCAGCAGTTTGACAGGGTTGGGGGAAAAACTGTTTTTT
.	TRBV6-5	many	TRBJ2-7	CASSYRGLGYEQYF	TGTGCCAGCAGTTACCGGGGGCTTGGCTACGAGCAGTACTTC
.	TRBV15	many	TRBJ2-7	CATSRDTVSNEQYF	TGTGCTACCAGCAGAGACACCGTGAGCAACGAGCAGTACTTC
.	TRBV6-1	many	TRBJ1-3	CASSPFSSGNTIYF	TGTGCCAGCAGTCCCTTCAGCTCTGGAAACACCATATATTTT
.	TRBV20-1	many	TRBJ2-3	CSAPAEGTDTQYF	TGCAGTGCTCCTGCGGAGGGCACAGATACGCAGTATTTT
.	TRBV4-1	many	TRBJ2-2	CASSQVPDTGELFF	TGCGCCAGCAGCCAAGTTCCGGACACCGGGGAGCTGTTTTTT
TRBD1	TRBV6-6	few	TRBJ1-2	CASSYRQGGGYTF	TGTGCCAGCAGTTACAGACAGGGAGGAGGCTACACCTTC
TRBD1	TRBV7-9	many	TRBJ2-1	CASSLEGAGHLNEQFF	TGTGCCAGCAGCTTAGAGGGGGCTGGGCACCTCAATGAGCAGTTCTTC
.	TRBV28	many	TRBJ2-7	CASSSRFLGSAGNYEQYF	TGTGCCAGCAGTTCTCGTTTTCTTGGGTCGGCAGGGAACTACGAGCAGTACTTC
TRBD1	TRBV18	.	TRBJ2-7	CASSQLGQGPHEQYF	TGTGCCAGCTCGCAATTGGGACAGGGGCCCCACGAGCAGTACTTC
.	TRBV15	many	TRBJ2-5	CATSRDSPETQYF	TGTGCTACCAGCAGAGATTCACCCGAGACCCAGTACTTC
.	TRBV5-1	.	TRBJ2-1	CASSLGSWKDNEQFF	TGCGCCAGCAGCTTGGGATCGTGGAAGGACAATGAGCAGTTCTTC
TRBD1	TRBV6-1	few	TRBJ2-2	CASTARDRGGSGELFF	TGTGCCAGCACTGCCCGAGACAGGGGTGGGTCCGGGGAGCTGTTTTTT
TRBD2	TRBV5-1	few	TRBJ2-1	CASSLTSGGAFNEQFF	TGCGCCAGCAGCTTGACTAGCGGGGGGGCGTTCAATGAGCAGTTCTTC
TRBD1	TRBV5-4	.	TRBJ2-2	CASSLEGAVGELFF	TGTGCCAGCAGCTTGGAGGGGGCGGTCGGGGAGCTGTTTTTT
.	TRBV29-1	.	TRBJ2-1	CSVDSTSYYNEQFF	TGCAGCGTTGACAGCACCTCTTATTACAATGAGCAGTTCTTC
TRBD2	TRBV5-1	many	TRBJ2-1	CASSRASSGGDNNEQFF	TGCGCCAGCAGCAGAGCCTCTAGCGGGGGGGATAACAATGAGCAGTTCTTC
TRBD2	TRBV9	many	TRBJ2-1	CASSVLAGGHEQFF	TGTGCCAGCAGCGTACTAGCGGGAGGCCATGAGCAGTTCTTC
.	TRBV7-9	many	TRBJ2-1	CASSLERQSWQFF	TGTGCCAGCAGCTTAGAAAGACAATCTTGGCAGTTCTTC
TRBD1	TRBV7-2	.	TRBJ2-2	CASSLQGAGELFF	TGTGCCAGCAGCTTACAGGGGGCCGGGGAGCTGTTTTTT